Detailed here is one T cell receptor beta chain. Its antigen is unknown. The cohort was made up of about 610 healthy bone marrow donors. All cohort members were sampled while nominally healthy, although unrecorded immune exposures were likely present. The donor tested CMV seronegative and was one of the 352 seronegative cohort members. Each donor provided a peripheral blood sample, and peripheral blood mononuclear cells were used for TCR beta sequencing. Genomic DNA extraction from the blood cell samples was performed with the Qiagen DNeasy Blood Extraction Kit. Receptors were amplified or captured by the immunoSEQ multiplex PCR assay. For the multiplex PCR, a mixture combining 60 forward primers for TCR Vbeta segments and 13 reverse primers for TCR Jbeta segments was used. The CDR3 region of rearranged TCR beta genes was amplified from genomic DNA by a multiplex PCR assay. On the Illumina HiSeq System, the amplified TCR beta libraries were sequenced as 87-base-pair reads. Processing in the source paper ran as follows. A later analysis counted approximately 74 million unique TCR beta chains across the 600 to 850 repertoires, and roughly 10 million of these chains were shared by at least two donors. To remove PCR and sequencing errors, raw reads were error-corrected and collapsed into unique sequences using a nearest-neighbor algorithm that merged closely related sequences. CDR3 sequences were aligned to IMGT reference sequences to assign V, D and J gene segments. Each retained sequence needed at least a six-nucleotide match to both a V gene segment and a J gene segment. Rearrangements were called productive when the CDR3 lacked stop codons and stayed in frame with V and J; all others were non-productive. Following IMGT convention, CDR3 was defined as the stretch from the second conserved V-encoded cysteine up to the conserved J-encoded phenylalanine. The earlier analysis of 500 to 650 of the donors excluded any sequence lacking an unambiguous match to a single V gene segment. An earlier analysis of several hundred of the donors called V segments functional above 56.7% productive rearrangements and segregating when the between-donor standard deviation exceeded 5%. A statistical classification framework was developed to diagnose cytomegalovirus status using the catalog of TCR beta chain sequences. In a later analysis, V and J genes were assigned by comparing TCR nucleotide sequences against IMGT/GENE-DB human TR gene sequences. The TCRdist pipeline was used in a later analysis to assign CDR3 sequences and most-parsimonious VDJ recombination scenarios. In a later analysis, each TCR beta chain was defined by its CDR3 amino acid sequence together with its V-gene family, and reads without a unique V-gene family were excluded. To address suspected cross-contamination and a sequencing artifact, a later analysis removed several hundred highly shared, low-generation-probability nucleotide sequences. A later analysis calculated a clonal expansion index for each public chain from normalized within-repertoire ranks of inferred template counts. In a later analysis, generation probabilities were computed with a VDJ recombination model fitted to out-of-frame rearrangements, and the resulting probabilities were checked against IGoR. A later analysis scored TCR-TCR, TCR-HLA and TCR-CMV co-occurrence with hypergeometric tests, applying a repertoire-size bias correction to TCR pairs. To estimate false discovery rates, a later analysis permuted the HLA or CMV assignments 20 times. In a later analysis, co-occurring TCRs were grouped using DBSCAN, with TCRdist sequence similarity added in when clustering inside HLA-allele-positive subsets. Co-occurrence clustering excluded repertoires with fewer than 30,000 or more than 120,000 public chains, plus five with anomalous nucleotide sharing. In its TCRdb copy, this immuneACCESS table keeps in-frame sequences only and misses some clones. Where compared with another copy, unresolved V genes explain less than half of these, and the others have no known cause. V, J and clone size reflect that table, while D and trimming were determined from the DNA. This sample's listing comprises around 97,000 clones. The ten largest clones represent 3.5% of the sample.

This sample was taken from a study of cytomegalovirus exposure and HLA in healthy donors (dated by TCRdb to 2015 to 2018). Concerning the study at large: In an earlier analysis of several hundred of the donors, approximately 300 Gb of sequence data and approximately 100 million unique TCR beta sequences from roughly 200 million T cells were reported. The study combined high-throughput TCR immunosequencing, statistical association of individual TCRs with disease status, and machine learning to predict cytomegalovirus infection status. Rather than drawing on any new phenotypic data, the later analysis identified candidate immune exposures from TCR beta sequences and the way those sequences occurred across donors. A later genetic analysis took genome-wide SNP genotypes for about three fifths of the 666 donors and used that subset as a discovery cohort. The genetic ancestry cluster associated with self-reported Caucasian donors included about 81% of the roughly 390 genotyped donors. An earlier analysis of approximately 640 of the donors applied high-throughput TCR beta sequencing to assess whether each TCR beta V gene segment acted as functional or pseudogenic. About 300 gigabases of sequencing data and 91 million or so unique TCR sequences made up an early release that covered nearly 650 HLA-typed donors. In addition to the first cohort of about 650 subjects, a separate validation cohort of approximately 130 different subjects was used. Donor age, sex, ethnicity and CMV serostatus were compiled alongside the repertoire data. Every discovery cohort repertoire had been produced on one sequencing platform. Typing coverage varied by locus: about 620-640 donors for A, B, C, DRB1 and DQB1; about 520 for DQA1; around 570 for DPA1; 450 to 480 for DPB1. Several DR-DQ haplotypes were treated as single units for association and clustering because of strong linkage in the cohort. To study patterns of TCR occurrence, a later analysis re-analyzed previously published TCR beta repertoires from hundreds of donors and added high-resolution HLA genotyping. Class I and class II HLA loci were covered by the typing at four-digit resolution. Among several hundred genotyped donors of the cohort, an average of about 220,000 unique TCR beta nucleotide sequences was sequenced per donor, of which about 19% were non-productive. The study aimed to test whether cataloging public T cell receptors could reveal signatures of past pathogen exposure. The T cell repertoires of 666 subjects were profiled by immunosequencing and related to cytomegalovirus serostatus. Here is what the overall study found, with its caveats: HLA typing was unavailable for some donors at each locus, so association tests used only the typed subset. While some public TCRs were present in many individuals, most TCR sequences turned up only very rarely across donors. A further reported finding was that TCR beta sequences accurately predicted the HLA-A and HLA-B alleles for most subjects in the first cohort. A later analysis reported that several top co-occurrence clusters appeared linked to parvovirus B19, influenza, CMV and Epstein-Barr virus. Roughly uniform sequencing depth across donors was assumed in presence/absence analyses, although this assumption may not hold. A later genetic analysis reported fewer N-insertions in productive TCRs among donors in an Asian-associated ancestry cluster than the approximately 700-donor mean. In a later analysis, about 17,000 TCR beta sequences were associated with specific HLA alleles at a false discovery rate of 0.05. In an earlier analysis of approximately 600 of the donors, most TCR beta V segments were observed in productive rearrangements about 87% or about 30% of the time, broadly matching IMGT annotations. Because counts were too low, roughly 16 rarely observed V segments, including chromosome 9 orphons, were excluded from the earlier analysis of about 500 of the donors. Compared with equally common non-associated chains, HLA-associated TCR beta chains in a later analysis were more clonally expanded and had lower generation probabilities. The study listed over 150 TCR beta chains as associated with cytomegalovirus. The authors suggested that the approach could potentially be generalized to other disease states and immunological phenotypes. In both the original and validation cohorts, the classifier was reported to diagnose cytomegalovirus status with high specificity and sensitivity. In vitro tests confirmed that a few of the cytomegalovirus-associated TCR beta chains recognize cytomegalovirus antigens. Assigning TCR associations to individual alleles was difficult when HLA alleles, especially DR and DQ, strongly co-occurred. A cluster of highly shared sequence variants was judged likely to represent a technical artifact of the sequencing pipeline. Most CMV-associated TCR beta chains appeared to be HLA-restricted in a later analysis, and the HLA associations seemed to be driven largely by CMV exposure. A later analysis found that TCR association rates varied across HLA loci, with DRB1 alleles showing the most associated TCRs and HLA-C alleles the fewest. Linkage disequilibrium might explain the correlated functional status among segregating V segments, but an unknown experimental factor could not be excluded. The 87-base-pair reads could not distinguish some IMGT-functional V segments, including TRBV6-2 and TRBV6-3, so those segments were excluded. Immune exposure information for the cohort was limited to CMV serostatus. Only TCR beta chains were sequenced in this cohort, and the absence of alpha or paired-chain data limited detectable features. V-gene and J-gene trimming of TCR beta chains was associated with a missense DCLRE1C variant in a later genetic analysis, and the association was replicated in an independent cohort.

The V end loses 5 bases and the J end loses 8 bases, and a stretch of 24 bases separates them. The germline V gene (reference sequence) provides CDR1 LNHDA and CDR2 SQIVND. Including cysteine and phenylalanine, the CDR3 has 16 amino acids. Only the CDR3 region is kept as DNA, spanning 48 bases read in frame from base 1. The TCR originated in a man aged 35-49 years in good health and CMV-seronegative. Sequencing input: PBMCs. The rearranged segments are TRBV19 and TRBJ1-2; the D region possibly corresponds to TRBD1 (6 bases align). The nucleotide sequence is TGTGCCAGTAGTGTGTCCGGGACAAAGAGCGGTCGGGGCTACACCTTC. Its amino acids are CASSVSGTKSGRGYTF.